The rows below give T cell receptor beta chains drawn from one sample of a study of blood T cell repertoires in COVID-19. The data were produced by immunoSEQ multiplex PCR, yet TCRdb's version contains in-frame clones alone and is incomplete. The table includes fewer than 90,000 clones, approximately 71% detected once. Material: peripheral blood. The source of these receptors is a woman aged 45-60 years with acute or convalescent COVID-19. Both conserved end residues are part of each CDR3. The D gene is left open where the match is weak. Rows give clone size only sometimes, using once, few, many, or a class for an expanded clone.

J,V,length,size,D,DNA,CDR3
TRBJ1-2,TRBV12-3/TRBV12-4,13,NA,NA,TGTGCCAGCAGTCCAGGCTTAGGCTATGGCTACACCTTC,CASSPGLGYGYTF
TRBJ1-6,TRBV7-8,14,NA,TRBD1,TGTGCCAGCAGCAAAGACAGGGGCAATTCACCCCTCCACTTT,CASSKDRGNSPLHF
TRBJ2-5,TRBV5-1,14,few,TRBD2,TGCGCCAGCAGCTTGAGCGGGGGGGTCTCGACCCAGTACTTC,CASSLSGGVSTQYF
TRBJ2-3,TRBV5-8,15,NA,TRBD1,TGTGCCAGCAGCTGGACGGACAGGGGGACAGATACGCAGTATTTT,CASSWTDRGTDTQYF
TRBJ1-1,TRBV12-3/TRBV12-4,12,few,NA,TGTGCCAGCAGTTTCTTTGGGGCTGTAGCTTTCTTT,CASSFFGAVAFF
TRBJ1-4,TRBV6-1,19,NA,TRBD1,TGTGCCAGCAGTGCGCCTCGGACAGGGGGCTTTGCAACTAATGAAAAACTGTTTTTT,CASSAPRTGGFATNEKLFF
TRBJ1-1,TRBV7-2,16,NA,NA,TGTGCCAGCAGCTTAGAGATCAGCAGGGGTATCACTGAAGCTTTCTTT,CASSLEISRGITEAFF
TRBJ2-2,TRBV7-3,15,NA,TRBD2,TGTGCCAGCAGCTTAACCGGCGGGGGCACCGGGGAGCTGTTTTTT,CASSLTGGGTGELFF
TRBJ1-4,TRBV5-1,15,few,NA,TGCGCCAGCAGAGACTTACAGGGATCCAATGAAAAACTGTTTTTT,CASRDLQGSNEKLFF
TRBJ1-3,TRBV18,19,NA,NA,TGTGCCAGCTCCGGTCGGGGAAGGGCAGCCAACTACTCTGGAAACACCATATATTTT,CASSGRGRAANYSGNTIYF
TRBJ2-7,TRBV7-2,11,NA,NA,TGTGCCAGCAGCCCAGGGGTCGAGCAGTACTTC,CASSPGVEQYF
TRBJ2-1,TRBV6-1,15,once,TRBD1,TGTGCCAGCAGTGAAGAGGGGGCCTCCCTCAATGAGCAGTTCTTC,CASSEEGASLNEQFF
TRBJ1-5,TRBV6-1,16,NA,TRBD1,TGTGCCAGCAGTGCAACCGGGACAGCGAGCAATCAGCCCCAGCATTTT,CASSATGTASNQPQHF
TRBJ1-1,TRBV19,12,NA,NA,TGTGCCAGTAGTGTCTCGGGCACTGAAGCTTTCTTT,CASSVSGTEAFF
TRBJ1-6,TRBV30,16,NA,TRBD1,TGTGCCTTAAGGACAGGGGGGACATGGCTATATTCACCCCTCCACTTT,CALRTGGTWLYSPLHF
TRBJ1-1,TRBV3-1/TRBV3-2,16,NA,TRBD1,TGTGCCAGCAGCCGGGGACAGTGGTTTCGGAACACTGAAGCTTTCTTT,CASSRGQWFRNTEAFF
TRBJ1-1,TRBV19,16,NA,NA,TGTGCCAGTAGGCCCGGGGATGTTAACATGAACACTGAAGCTTTCTTT,CASRPGDVNMNTEAFF
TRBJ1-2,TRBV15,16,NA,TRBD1,TGTGCCACCAGCAGAAACAGGGACAGGGCGCCTTATGGCTACACCTTC,CATSRNRDRAPYGYTF
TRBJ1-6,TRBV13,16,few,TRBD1,TGTGCCAGCAGCTTGGGGACAGGGGGCTCTAATTCACCCCTCCACTTT,CASSLGTGGSNSPLHF
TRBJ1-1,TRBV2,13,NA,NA,TGTGCCAGCAGATCACAGGAGAGCGCTGAAGCTTTCTTT,CASRSQESAEAFF
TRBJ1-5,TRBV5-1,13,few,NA,TGCGCCAGCAGTACAGTCCCTGGGCAGCCCCAGCATTTT,CASSTVPGQPQHF
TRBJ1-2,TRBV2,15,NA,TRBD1,TGTGCCAGCAGTGAAAACAGGGGGTCTAACTATGGCTACACCTTC,CASSENRGSNYGYTF
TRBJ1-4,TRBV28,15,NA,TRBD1,TGTGCCAGCAGTTTAGGCGGACAGGTTAGGAAAAAACTGTTTTTT,CASSLGGQVRKKLFF
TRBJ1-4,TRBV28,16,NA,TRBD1,TGTGCCAGTTCTCCCGTTGGACAGGGGAAAAATGAAAAACTGTTTTTT,CASSPVGQGKNEKLFF
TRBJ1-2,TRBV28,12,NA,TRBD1,TGTGCCAGTAACATACAGGGGAATGGCTACACCTTC,CASNIQGNGYTF
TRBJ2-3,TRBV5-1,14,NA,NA,TGCGCCAGCAGCTTGGAATTGGCCACAGATACGCAGTATTTT,CASSLELATDTQYF
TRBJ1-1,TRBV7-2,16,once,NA,TGTGCCAGCAGCCCTGCCTCCAACAATCTGAACACTGAAGCTTTCTTT,CASSPASNNLNTEAFF
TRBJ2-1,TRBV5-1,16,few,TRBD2,TGCGCCAGCAGCTTGCAGGGACTAGCGGTGTACAATGAGCAGTTCTTC,CASSLQGLAVYNEQFF
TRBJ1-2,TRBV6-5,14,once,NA,TGTGCCAGCACCCCCGGGGGGAACAACTATGGCTACACCTTC,CASTPGGNNYGYTF
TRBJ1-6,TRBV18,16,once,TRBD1,TGTGCCAGCTCACCACGAGGGACAGCCAATAATTCACCCCTCCACTTT,CASSPRGTANNSPLHF
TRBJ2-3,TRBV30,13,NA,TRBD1,TGTGCCTGGAGGACAGGGTCCACAGATACGCAGTATTTT,CAWRTGSTDTQYF
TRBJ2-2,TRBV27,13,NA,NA,TGTGCCAGTAGGGGGGGGAACACCGGGGAGCTGTTTTTT,CASRGGNTGELFF
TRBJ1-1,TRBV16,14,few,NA,TGTGCCAGCAGCCAATCGCGGCAGAACACTGAAGCTTTCTTT,CASSQSRQNTEAFF
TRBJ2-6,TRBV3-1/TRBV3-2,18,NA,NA,TGTGCCAGCAGCCCCCAAAGGACACCGTATTCTGGGGCCAACGTCCTGACTTTC,CASSPQRTPYSGANVLTF
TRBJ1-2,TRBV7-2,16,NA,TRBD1,TGTGCCAGCAGCGTACCGGTGGGACAGGGGGCGGCTGGCTACACCTTC,CASSVPVGQGAAGYTF
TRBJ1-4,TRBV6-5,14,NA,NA,TGTGCCAGCAGAGGGGGGGCAACTAATGAAAAACTGTTTTTT,CASRGGATNEKLFF
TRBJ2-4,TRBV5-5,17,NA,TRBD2,TGTGCCAGCAGCTCCGCAGGACTAGCGACAGCCAAAAACATTCAGTACTTC,CASSSAGLATAKNIQYF
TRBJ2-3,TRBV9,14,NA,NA,TGTGCCAGTATCCCAGGGGACGCTTCAGATACGCAGTATTTT,CASIPGDASDTQYF
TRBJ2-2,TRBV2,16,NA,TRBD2,TGTGCCATCTTCACTAGCGCCACGTTGAACACCGGGGAGCTGTTTTTT,CAIFTSATLNTGELFF
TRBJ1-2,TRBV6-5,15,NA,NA,TGTGCCAGCAGTTACTCGGTAGGGGGTCAGGATGGCTACACCTTC,CASSYSVGGQDGYTF
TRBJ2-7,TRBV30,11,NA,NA,TGTGCCTGGAGTGTACAAGACGAGCAGTACTTC,CAWSVQDEQYF
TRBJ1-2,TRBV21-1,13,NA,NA,TGTGCCAGATTCTACAGGGGAAGCTATGGCTACACCTTC,CARFYRGSYGYTF
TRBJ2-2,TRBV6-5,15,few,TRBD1,TGTGCCAGCAGTCCGACAGGGATAAACACCGGGGAGCTGTTTTTT,CASSPTGINTGELFF
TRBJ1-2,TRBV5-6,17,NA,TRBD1,TGTGCCAGCAGCTTGGACCAGGGACAGCGCAGTAACTATGGCTACACCTTC,CASSLDQGQRSNYGYTF
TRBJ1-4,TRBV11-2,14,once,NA,TGTGCCAGCAGCCCTTGGACAGATAATGAAAAACTGTTTTTT,CASSPWTDNEKLFF
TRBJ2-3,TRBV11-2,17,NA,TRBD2,TGTGCCAGCAGCGAAAGAATTAGCGGGGGGGCAACAGATACGCAGTATTTT,CASSERISGGATDTQYF
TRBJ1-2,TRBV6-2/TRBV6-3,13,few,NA,TGTGCCAGCAGTTGGACAGAAAACTATGGCTACACCTTC,CASSWTENYGYTF